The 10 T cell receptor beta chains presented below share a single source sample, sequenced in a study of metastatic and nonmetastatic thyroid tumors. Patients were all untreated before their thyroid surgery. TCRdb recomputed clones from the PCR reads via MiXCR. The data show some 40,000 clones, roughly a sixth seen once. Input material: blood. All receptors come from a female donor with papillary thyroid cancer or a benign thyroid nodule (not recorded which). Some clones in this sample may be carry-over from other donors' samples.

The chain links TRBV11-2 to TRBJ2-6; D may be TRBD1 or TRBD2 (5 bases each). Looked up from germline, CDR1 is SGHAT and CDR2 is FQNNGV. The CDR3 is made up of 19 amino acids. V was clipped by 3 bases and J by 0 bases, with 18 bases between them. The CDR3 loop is CASSFGRVEGFSGANVLTF. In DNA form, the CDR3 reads TGTGCCAGCAGCTTTGGCAGGGTAGAGGGATTCTCTGGGGCCAACGTCCTGACTTTC. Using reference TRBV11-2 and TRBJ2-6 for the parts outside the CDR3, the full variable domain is EAGVAQSPRYKIIEKRQSVAFWCNPISGHATLYWYQQILGQGPKLLIQFQNNGVVDDSQLPKDRFSAERLKGVDSTLKIQPAKLEDSAVYLCASSFGRVEGFSGANVLTFGAGSRLTVL.

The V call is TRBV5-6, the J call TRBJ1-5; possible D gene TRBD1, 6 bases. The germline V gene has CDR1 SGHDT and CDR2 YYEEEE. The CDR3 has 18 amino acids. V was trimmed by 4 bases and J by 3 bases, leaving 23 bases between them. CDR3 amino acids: CASSLAVCIQGLNQPQHF. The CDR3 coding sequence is TGTGCCAGCAGCCTTGCCGTATGTATACAGGGCCTCAATCAGCCCCAGCATTTT.

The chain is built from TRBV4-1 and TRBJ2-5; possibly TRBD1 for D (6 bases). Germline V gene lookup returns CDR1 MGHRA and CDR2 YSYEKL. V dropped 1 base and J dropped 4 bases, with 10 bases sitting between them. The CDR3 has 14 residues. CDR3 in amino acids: CASSQAGARETQYF. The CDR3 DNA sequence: TGCGCCAGCAGCCAAGCAGGGGCCCGAGAGACCCAGTACTTC.

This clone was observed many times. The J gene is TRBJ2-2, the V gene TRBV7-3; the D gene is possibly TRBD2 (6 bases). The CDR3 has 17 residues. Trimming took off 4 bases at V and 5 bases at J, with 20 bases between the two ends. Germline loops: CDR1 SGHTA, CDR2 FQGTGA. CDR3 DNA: TGTGCCAGCAGCTCCTTGGGGGGAGGCCGCAAGACCGGGGAGCTGTTTTTT. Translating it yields CASSSLGGGRKTGELFF.

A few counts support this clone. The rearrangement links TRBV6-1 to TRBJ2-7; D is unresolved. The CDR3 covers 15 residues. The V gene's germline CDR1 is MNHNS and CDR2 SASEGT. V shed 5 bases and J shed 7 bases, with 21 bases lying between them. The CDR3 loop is CASSQVLLSIGEQYF. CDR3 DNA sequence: TGTGCCAGCAGTCAAGTACTATTATCTATCGGTGAGCAGTACTTC.

The DNA of the CDR3 is TGTGCCAGCAGACTAAGTCTTACGAGACAGGCGCGAATGTACAATGAGCAGTTCTTC. Protein sequence: CASRLSLTRQARMYNEQFF. The chain employs TRBV28 and TRBJ2-1; D is perhaps TRBD1 (6 bases). This CDR3 has 19 amino acids. In germline, CDR1 is MDHEN, CDR2 SYDVKM. Trimming stripped 6 bases from V and 4 bases from J, with 28 bases between.

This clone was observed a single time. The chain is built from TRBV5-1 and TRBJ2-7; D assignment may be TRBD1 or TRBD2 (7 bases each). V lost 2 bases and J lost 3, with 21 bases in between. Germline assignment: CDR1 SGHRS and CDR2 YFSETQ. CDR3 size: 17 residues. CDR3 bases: TGCGCCAGCAGCTTAGTGGGGGGACAGACTAGCTACTACGAGCAGTACTTC. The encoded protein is CASSLVGGQTSYYEQYF.

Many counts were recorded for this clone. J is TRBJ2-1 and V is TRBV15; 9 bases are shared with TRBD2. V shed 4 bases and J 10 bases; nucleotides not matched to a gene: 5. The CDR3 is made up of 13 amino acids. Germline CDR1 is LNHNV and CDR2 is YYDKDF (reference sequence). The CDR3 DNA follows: TGTGCCACCAGCAAGATAGCGGGAGAGGAGCAGTTCTTC. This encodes CATSKIAGEEQFF.

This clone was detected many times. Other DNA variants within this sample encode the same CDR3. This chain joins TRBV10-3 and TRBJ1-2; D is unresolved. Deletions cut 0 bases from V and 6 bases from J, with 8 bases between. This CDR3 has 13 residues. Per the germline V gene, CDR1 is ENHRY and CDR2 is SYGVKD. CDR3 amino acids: CAISESTGNGYTF. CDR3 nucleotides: TGTGCCATCAGTGAGTCAACGGGCAATGGCTACACCTTC.

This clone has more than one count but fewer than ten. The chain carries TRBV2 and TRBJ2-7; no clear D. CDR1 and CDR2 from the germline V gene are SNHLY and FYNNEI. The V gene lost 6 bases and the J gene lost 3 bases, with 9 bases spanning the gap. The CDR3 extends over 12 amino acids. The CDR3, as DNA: TGTGCCAGCAGCCCGCGACACTACGAGCAGTACTTC. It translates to CASSPRHYEQYF.